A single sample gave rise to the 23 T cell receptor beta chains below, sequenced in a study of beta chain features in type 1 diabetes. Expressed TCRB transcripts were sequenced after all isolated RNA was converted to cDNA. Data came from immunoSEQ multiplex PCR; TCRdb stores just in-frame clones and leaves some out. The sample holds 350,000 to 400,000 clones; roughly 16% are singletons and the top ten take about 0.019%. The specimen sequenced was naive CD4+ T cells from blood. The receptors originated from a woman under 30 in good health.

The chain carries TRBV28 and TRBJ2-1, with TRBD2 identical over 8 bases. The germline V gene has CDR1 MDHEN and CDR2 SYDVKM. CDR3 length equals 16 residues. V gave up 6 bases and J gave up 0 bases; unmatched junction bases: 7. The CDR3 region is CASRGPSGRSYNEQFF. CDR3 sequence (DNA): TGTGCCAGCAGGGGACCTAGCGGGCGCTCCTACAATGAGCAGTTCTTC. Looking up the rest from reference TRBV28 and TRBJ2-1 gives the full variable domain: DVKVTQSSRYLVKRTGEKVFLECVQDMDHENMFWYRQDPGLGLRLIYFSYDVKMKEKGDIPEGYSVSREKKERFSLILESASTNQTSMYLCASRGPSGRSYNEQFFGPGTRLTVL.

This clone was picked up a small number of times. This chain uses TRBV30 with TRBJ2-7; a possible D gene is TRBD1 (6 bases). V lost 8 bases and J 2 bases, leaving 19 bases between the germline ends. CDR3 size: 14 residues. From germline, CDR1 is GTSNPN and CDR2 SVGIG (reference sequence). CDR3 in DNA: TGTGCCATCTCAGGACAGTTAGTAACCTACGAGCAGTACTTC. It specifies CAISGQLVTYEQYF.

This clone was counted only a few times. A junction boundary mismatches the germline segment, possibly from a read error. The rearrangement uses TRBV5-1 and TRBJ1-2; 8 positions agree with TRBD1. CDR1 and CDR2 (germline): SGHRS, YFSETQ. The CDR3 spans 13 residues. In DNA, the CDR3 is TGCGCCAGCAGCGAACCGGGACAGGCCTCTTCCGACTTC. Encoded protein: CASSEPGQASSDF.

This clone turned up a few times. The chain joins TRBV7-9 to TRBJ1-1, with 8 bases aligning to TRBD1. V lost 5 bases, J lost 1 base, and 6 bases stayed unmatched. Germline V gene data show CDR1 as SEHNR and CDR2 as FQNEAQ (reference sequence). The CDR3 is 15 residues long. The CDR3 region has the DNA TGTGCCAGCAGCCCCCGCGGACAGGGGAACACTGAAGCTTTCTTT. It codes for CASSPRGQGNTEAFF.

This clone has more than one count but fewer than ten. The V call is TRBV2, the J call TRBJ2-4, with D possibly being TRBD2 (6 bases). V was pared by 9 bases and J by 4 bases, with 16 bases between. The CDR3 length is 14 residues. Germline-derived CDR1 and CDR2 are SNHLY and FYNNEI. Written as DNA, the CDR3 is TGTGCCAGTCGGCCCGGGAGCTTTAAAAACATTCAGTACTTC. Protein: CASRPGSFKNIQYF.

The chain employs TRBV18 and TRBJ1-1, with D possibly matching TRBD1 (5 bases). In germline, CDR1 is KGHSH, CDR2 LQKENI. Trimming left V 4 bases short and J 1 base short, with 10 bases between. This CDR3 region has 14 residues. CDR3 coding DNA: TGTGCCAGCTCACTAGGACAAGCGAACACTGAAGCTTTCTTT. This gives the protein CASSLGQANTEAFF.

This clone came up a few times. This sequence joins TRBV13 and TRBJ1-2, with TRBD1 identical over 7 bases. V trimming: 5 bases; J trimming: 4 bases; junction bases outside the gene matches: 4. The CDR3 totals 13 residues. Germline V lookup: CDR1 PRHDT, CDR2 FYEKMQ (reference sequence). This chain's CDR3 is CASSIGQAYGYTF. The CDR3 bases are TGTGCCAGCAGCATCGGACAGGCCTATGGCTACACCTTC.

CDR3 loop: CASSNTGDYGYTF. Here the CDR3 DNA reads TGTGCCAGCAGCAATACAGGGGACTATGGCTACACCTTC. This chain joins TRBV11-1 and TRBJ1-2; TRBD1 matches 7 bases. The germline V gene has CDR1 SGHAT and CDR2 FQDESV (reference sequence). CDR3 length: 13 residues. V lost 5 bases to trimming and J lost 3 bases; unmatched junction nucleotides: 3.

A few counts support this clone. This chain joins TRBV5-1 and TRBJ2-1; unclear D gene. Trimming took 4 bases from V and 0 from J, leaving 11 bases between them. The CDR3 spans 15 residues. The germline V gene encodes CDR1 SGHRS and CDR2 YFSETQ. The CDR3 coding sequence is TGCGCCAGCAGCCCCGACACCAGCTCCTACAATGAGCAGTTCTTC. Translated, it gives CASSPDTSSYNEQFF.

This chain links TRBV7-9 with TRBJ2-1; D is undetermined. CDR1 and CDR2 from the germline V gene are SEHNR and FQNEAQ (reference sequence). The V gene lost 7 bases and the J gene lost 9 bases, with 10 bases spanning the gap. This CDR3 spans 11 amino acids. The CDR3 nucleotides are TGTGCCAGCAACCTCCCCAGTGAGCAGTTCTTC. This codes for CASNLPSEQFF.

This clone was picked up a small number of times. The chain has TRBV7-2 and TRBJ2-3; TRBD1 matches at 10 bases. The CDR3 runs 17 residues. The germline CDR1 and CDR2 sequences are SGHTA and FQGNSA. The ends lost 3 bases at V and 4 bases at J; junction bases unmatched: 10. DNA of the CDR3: TGTGCCAGCAGCTTGAGACAGGGGGCGCGTGTTGCAGATACGCAGTATTTT. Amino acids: CASSLRQGARVADTQYF.

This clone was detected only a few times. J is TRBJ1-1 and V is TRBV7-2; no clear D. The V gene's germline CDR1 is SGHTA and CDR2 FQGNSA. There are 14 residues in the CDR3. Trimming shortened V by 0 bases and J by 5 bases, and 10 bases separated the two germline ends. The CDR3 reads CASSLAVRETEAFF. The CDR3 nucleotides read TGTGCCAGCAGCTTAGCAGTGCGGGAGACTGAAGCTTTCTTT.

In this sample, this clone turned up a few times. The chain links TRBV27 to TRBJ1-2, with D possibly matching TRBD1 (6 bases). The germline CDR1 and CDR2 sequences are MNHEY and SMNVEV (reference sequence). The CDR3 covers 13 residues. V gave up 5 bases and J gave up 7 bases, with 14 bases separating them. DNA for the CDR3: TGTGCCAGCAGTCCGATAACAGGGTCTGGCTACACCTTC. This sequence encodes CASSPITGSGYTF.

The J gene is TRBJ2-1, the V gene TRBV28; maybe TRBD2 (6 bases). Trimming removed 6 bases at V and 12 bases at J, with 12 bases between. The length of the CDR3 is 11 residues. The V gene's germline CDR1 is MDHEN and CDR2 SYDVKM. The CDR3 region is CASRGGVGQFF. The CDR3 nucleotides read TGTGCCAGCAGGGGGGGAGTTGGGCAGTTCTTC.

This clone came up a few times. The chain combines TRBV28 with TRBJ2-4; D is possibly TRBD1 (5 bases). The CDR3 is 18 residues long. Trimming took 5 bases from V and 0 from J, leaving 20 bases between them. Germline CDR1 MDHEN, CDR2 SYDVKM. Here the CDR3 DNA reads TGTGCCAGCAGTGGCGCTGGGGCCATGGTCCTAGCCAAAAACATTCAGTACTTC. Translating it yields CASSGAGAMVLAKNIQYF.

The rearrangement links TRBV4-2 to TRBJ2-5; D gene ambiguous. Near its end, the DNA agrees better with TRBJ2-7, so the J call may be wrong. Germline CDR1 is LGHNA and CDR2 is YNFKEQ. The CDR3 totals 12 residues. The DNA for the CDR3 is TGTGCCAGCAGCCAAGATACCCGCGAGCAGTACTTC. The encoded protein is CASSQDTREQYF.

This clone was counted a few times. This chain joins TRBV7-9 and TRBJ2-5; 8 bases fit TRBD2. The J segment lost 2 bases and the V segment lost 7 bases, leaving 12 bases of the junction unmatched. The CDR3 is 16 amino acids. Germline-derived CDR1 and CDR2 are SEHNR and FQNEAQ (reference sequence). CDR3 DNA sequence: TGTGCCAGCACCACGGGGTATCGGGAGGGGCAAGAGACCCAGTACTTC. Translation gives CASTTGYREGQETQYF. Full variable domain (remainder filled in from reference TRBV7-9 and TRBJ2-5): DTGVSQNPRHKITKRGQNVTFRCDPISEHNRLYWYRQTLGQGPEFLTYFQNEAQLEKSRLLSDRFSAERPKGSFSTLEIQRTEQGDSAMYLCASTTGYREGQETQYFGPGTRLLVL.

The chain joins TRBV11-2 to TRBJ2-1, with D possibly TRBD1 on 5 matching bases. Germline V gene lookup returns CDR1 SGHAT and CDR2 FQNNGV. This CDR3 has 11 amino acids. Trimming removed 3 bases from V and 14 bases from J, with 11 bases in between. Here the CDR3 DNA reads TGTGCCAGCAGCTTTGGACACCGAGAGTTCTTC. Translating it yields CASSFGHREFF.

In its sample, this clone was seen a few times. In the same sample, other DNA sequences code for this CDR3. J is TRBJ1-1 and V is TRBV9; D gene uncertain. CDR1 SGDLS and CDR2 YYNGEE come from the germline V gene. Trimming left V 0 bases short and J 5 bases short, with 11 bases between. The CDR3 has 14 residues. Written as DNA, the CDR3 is TGTGCCAGCAGCGTAGGGAGGCTTAATACTGAAGCTTTCTTT. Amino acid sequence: CASSVGRLNTEAFF.

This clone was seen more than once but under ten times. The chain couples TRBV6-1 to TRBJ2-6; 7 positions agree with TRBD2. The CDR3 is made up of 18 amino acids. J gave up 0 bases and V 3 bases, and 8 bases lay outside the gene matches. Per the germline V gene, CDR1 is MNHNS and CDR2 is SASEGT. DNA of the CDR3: TGTGCCAGCAGTGATCGGGTACTAGCGCACTCTGGGGCCAACGTCCTGACTTTC. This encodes CASSDRVLAHSGANVLTF.

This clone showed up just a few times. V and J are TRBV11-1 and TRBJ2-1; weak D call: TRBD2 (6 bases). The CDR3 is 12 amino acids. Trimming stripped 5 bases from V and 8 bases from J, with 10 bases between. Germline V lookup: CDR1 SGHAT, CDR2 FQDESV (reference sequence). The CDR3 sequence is CASSLEGDEQFF. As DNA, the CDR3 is TGTGCCAGCAGCCTGGAGGGAGATGAGCAGTTCTTC.

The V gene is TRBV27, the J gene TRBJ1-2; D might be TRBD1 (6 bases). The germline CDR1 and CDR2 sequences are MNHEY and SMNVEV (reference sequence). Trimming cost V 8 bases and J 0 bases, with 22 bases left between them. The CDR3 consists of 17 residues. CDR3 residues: CASAADRSNSANYGYTF. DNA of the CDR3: TGTGCCAGCGCTGCGGACAGATCAAACTCAGCTAACTATGGCTACACCTTC.

The CDR3 is CASSKQMMNTEAFF. CDR3 sequence (DNA): TGTGCCAGCAGTAAACAGATGATGAACACTGAAGCTTTCTTT. The chain links TRBV5-4 to TRBJ1-1; unclear D gene. Germline CDR1 and CDR2: SGHNT and YYREEE (reference sequence). Trimming took off 5 bases at V and 0 bases at J, with 11 bases between the two ends. CDR3 size: 14 residues.